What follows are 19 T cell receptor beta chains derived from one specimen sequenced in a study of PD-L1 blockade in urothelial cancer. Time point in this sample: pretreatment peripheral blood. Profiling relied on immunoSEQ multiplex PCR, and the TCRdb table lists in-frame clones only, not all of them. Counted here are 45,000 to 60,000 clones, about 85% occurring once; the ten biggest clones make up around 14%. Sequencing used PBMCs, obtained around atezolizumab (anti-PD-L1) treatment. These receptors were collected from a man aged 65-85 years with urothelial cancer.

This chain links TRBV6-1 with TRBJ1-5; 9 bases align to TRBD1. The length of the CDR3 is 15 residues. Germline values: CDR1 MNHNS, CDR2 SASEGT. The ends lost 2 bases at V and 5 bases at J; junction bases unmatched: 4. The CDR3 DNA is TGTGCCAGCAGTGAAAGGGACAGGGCGGATCAGCCCCAGCATTTT. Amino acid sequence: CASSERDRADQPQHF.

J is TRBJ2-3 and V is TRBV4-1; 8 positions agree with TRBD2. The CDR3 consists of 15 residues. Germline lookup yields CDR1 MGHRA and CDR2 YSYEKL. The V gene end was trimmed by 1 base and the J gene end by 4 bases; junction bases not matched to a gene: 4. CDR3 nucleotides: TGCGCCAGCAGCCAAGTGGCGGGAGGCTCAGATACGCAGTATTTT. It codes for CASSQVAGGSDTQYF.

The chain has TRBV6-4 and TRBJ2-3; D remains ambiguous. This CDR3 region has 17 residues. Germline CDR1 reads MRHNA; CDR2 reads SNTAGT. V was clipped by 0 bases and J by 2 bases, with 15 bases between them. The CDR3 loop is CASSDSEVCLITDTQYF. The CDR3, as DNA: TGTGCCAGCAGTGACTCAGAGGTGTGCCTCATCACAGATACGCAGTATTTT.

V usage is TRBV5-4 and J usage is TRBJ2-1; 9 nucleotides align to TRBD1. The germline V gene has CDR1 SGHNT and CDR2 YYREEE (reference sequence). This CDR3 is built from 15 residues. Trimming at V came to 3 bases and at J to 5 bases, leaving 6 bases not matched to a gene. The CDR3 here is CASSSRQGVNNEQFF. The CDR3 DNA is TGTGCCAGCAGCTCCCGACAGGGGGTAAACAATGAGCAGTTCTTC.

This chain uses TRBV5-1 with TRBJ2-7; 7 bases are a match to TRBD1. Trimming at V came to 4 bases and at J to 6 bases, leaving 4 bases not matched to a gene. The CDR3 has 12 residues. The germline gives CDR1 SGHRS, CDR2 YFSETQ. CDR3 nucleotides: TGCGCCAGCAGCGATACAGGGGTCGAGCAGTACTTC. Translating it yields CASSDTGVEQYF. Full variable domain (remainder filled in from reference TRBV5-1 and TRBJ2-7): KAGVTQTPRYLIKTRGQQVTLSCSPISGHRSVSWYQQTPGQGLQFLFEYFSETQRNKGNFPGRFSGRQFSNSRSEMNVSTLELGDSALYLCASSDTGVEQYFGPGTRLTVT.

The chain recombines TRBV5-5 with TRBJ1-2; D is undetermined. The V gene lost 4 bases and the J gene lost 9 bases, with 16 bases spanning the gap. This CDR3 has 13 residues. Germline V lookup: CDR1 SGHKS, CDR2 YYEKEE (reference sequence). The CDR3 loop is CASSAEEFGRYTF. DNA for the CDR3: TGTGCCAGCAGCGCGGAGGAATTCGGTCGCTACACCTTC. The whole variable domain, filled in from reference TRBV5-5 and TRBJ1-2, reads DAGVTQSPTHLIKTRGQQVTLRCSPISGHKSVSWYQQVLGQGPQFIFQYYEKEERGRGNFPDRFSARQFPNYSSELNVNALLLGDSALYLCASSAEEFGRYTFGSGTRLTVV.

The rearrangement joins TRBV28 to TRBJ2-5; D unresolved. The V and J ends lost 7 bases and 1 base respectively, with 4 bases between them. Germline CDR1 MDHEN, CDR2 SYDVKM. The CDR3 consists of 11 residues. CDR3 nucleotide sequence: TGTGCCAGCACGGGCCAAGAGACCCAGTACTTC. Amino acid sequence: CASTGQETQYF.

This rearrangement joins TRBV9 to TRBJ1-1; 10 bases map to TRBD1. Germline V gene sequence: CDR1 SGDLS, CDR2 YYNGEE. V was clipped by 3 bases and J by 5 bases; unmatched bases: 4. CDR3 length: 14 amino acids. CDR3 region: CASSAGTGETEAFF. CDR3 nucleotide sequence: TGTGCCAGCAGCGCCGGGACAGGGGAAACTGAAGCTTTCTTT. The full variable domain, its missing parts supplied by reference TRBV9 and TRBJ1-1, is DSGVTQTPKHLITATGQRVTLRCSPRSGDLSVYWYQQSLDQGLQFLIQYYNGEERAKGNILERFSAQQFPDLHSELNLSSLELGDSALYFCASSAGTGETEAFFGQGTRLTVV.

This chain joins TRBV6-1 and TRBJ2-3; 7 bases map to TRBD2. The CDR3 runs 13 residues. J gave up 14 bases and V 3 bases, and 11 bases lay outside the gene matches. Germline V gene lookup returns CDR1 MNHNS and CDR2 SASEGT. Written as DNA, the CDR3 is TGTGCCAGCAGTGATGGGGGGGAGAGATACGCGTATTTT. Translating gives CASSDGGERYAYF.

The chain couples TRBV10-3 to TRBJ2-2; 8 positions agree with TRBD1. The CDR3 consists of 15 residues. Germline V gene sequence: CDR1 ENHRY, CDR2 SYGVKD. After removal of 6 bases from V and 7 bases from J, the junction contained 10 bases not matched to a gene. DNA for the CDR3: TGTGCCATCAGCGCAGGACAGGGTACGGGCGGGGAGCTGTTTTTT. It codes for CAISAGQGTGGELFF.

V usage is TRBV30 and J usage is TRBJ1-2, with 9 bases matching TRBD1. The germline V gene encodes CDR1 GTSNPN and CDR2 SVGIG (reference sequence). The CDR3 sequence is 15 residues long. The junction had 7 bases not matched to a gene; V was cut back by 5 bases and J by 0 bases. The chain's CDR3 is CAWEGQGQANYGYTF. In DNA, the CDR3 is TGTGCCTGGGAGGGACAGGGACAAGCTAACTATGGCTACACCTTC. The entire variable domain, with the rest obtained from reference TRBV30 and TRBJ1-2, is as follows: SQTIHQWPATLVQPVGSPLSLECTVEGTSNPNLYWYRQAAGRGLQLLFYSVGIGQISSEVPQNLSASRPQDRQFILSSKKLLLSDSGFYLCAWEGQGQANYGYTFGSGTRLTVV.

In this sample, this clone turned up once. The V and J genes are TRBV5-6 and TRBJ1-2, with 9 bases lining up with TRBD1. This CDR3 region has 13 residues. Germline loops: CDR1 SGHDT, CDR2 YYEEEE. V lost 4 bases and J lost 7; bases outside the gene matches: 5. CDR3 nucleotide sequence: TGTGCCAGCAGCCTACAGGGGGCCGCTGGCTACACCTTC. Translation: CASSLQGAAGYTF. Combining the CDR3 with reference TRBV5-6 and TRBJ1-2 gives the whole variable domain DAGVTQSPTHLIKTRGQQVTLRCSPKSGHDTVSWYQQALGQGPQFIFQYYEEEERQRGNFPDRFSGHQFPNYSSELNVNALLLGDSALYLCASSLQGAAGYTFGSGTRLTVV.

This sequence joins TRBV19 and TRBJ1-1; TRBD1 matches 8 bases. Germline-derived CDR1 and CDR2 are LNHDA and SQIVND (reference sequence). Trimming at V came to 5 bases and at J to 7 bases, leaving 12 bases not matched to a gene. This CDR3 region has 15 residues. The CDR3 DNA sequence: TGTGCCAGTAGTTCATCACCAGGGGGCGGAATTGAAGCTTTCTTT. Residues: CASSSSPGGGIEAFF.

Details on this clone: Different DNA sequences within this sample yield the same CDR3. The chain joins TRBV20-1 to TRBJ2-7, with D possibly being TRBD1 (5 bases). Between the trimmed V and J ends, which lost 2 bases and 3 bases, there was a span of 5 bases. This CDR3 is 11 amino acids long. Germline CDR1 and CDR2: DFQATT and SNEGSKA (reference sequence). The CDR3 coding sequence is TGCAGTGCTAGACAGGGCTACGAGCAGTACTTC. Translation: CSARQGYEQYF.

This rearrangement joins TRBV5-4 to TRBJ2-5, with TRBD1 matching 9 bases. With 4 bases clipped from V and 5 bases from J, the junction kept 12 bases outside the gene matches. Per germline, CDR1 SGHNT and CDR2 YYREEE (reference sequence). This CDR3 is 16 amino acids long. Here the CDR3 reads CASSTPLTGGGETQYF. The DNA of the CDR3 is TGTGCCAGCAGCACGCCCCTGACAGGGGGAGGCGAGACCCAGTACTTC.

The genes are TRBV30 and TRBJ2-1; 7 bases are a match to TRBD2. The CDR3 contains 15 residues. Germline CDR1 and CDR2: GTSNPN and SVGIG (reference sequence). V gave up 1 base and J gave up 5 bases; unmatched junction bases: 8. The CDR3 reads CAWSDLAAGNNEQFF. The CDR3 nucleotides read TGTGCCTGGAGTGATCTAGCGGCTGGGAACAATGAGCAGTTCTTC.

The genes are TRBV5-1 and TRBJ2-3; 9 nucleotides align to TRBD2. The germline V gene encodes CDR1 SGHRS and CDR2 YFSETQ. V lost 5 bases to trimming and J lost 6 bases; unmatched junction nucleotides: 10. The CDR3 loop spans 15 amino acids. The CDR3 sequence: CASRLIAGARDTQYF. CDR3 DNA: TGCGCCAGCAGACTTATAGCGGGAGCGCGTGATACGCAGTATTTT.

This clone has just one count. CDR3 coding DNA: TGTGCCAGCAGCTCCCCCCAAGGACAGTATCTGAACACTGAAGCTTTCTTT. Residues: CASSSPQGQYLNTEAFF. This sequence joins TRBV11-2 and TRBJ1-1; tentative D call: TRBD1 (6 bases). Germline V gene data show CDR1 as SGHAT and CDR2 as FQNNGV. The CDR3 covers 17 residues. Between the trimmed V and J ends, which lost 4 bases and 0 bases, there was a span of 18 bases.

The DNA for the CDR3 is TGTGCCAGCAGCTGGGGGGGGGCCTACAATGAGCAGTTCTTC. This encodes CASSWGGAYNEQFF. The chain carries TRBV7-3 and TRBJ2-1, with 7 bases that match TRBD2. CDR1 SGHTA and CDR2 FQGTGA come from the germline V gene. J lost 2 bases, V lost 4 bases, and 2 bases had no gene match. CDR3 length: 14 amino acids. Full variable domain (outside the CDR3, taken from reference TRBV7-3 and TRBJ2-1): GAGVSQTPSNKVTEKGKYVELRCDPISGHTALYWYRQSLGQGPEFLIYFQGTGAADDSGLPNDRFFAVRPEGSVSTLKIQRTERGDSAVYLCASSWGGAYNEQFFGPGTRLTVL.